A single sample is the source of the 20 T cell receptor beta chains below, sequenced in a study of identical twins. MiXCR, applied by TCRdb to the 5' RACE reads, yields one record per CDR3 protein. Of 1.5 million to 2 million distinct CDR3 sequences listed, under 35% are singletons. Sequencing used cord blood. These receptor sequences come from a newborn girl in good health.

V is TRBV27 and J is TRBJ2-7, with TRBD2 matching 7 bases. Losses at the gene ends were 5 bases for V and 2 bases for J; bases not matched to a gene: 6. Per the germline V gene, CDR1 is MNHEY and CDR2 is SMNVEV (reference sequence). The CDR3 contains 14 residues. In DNA form, the CDR3 reads TGTGCCAGCAGTGGACTAGTTTCCCCCTACGAGCAGTACTTC. Protein sequence: CASSGLVSPYEQYF.

The rearrangement uses TRBV24-1 and TRBJ2-1; 11 bases map to TRBD1. From germline, CDR1 is KGHDR and CDR2 SFDVKD. V gave up 9 bases and J gave up 5 bases; unmatched junction bases: 14. The CDR3 has 17 residues. CDR3 region: CATDYRSGTGGDNEQFF. In nucleotides, the CDR3 is TGTGCCACCGATTACCGATCCGGGACAGGGGGTGACAATGAGCAGTTCTTC.

This chain joins TRBV6-6 and TRBJ2-3; 8 bases are a match to TRBD2. The CDR3 covers 15 residues. Germline assignment: CDR1 MNHNY and CDR2 SVGAGI (reference sequence). Trimming removed 4 bases from V and 10 bases from J; junction bases left unmatched: 13. The DNA of the CDR3 is TGTGCCAGCAGTTTCTTACAGACCCGGGGGGGCGCGCAGTATTTT. As protein: CASSFLQTRGGAQYF.

Here the CDR3 DNA reads TGTGCCAGCAGCCACCATAACAGGGGACCGAACACCGGGGAGCTGTTTTTT. Protein product: CASSHHNRGPNTGELFF. The chain is built from TRBV4-2 and TRBJ2-2; 7 bases are shared with TRBD1. Germline V gene sequence: CDR1 LGHNA, CDR2 YNFKEQ. The ends lost 3 bases at V and 0 bases at J; junction bases unmatched: 7. This CDR3 spans 17 amino acids.

The genes are TRBV18 and TRBJ2-1; 14 nucleotides align to TRBD2. Unmatched junction bases numbered 6, after V lost 5 bases and J lost 6 bases. The CDR3 contains 16 residues. Looked up from germline, CDR1 is KGHSH and CDR2 is LQKENI. The CDR3 sequence is CASSNLGTSGGNEQFF. CDR3 nucleotides: TGTGCCAGCTCAAACCTCGGGACTAGCGGGGGCAATGAGCAGTTCTTC.

This sequence joins TRBV20-1 and TRBJ2-1; 7 positions agree with TRBD1. This CDR3 comprises 16 residues. Germline CDR1 is DFQATT and CDR2 is SNEGSKA (reference sequence). With V trimmed by 0 bases and J by 5 bases, 10 bases remained unmatched. The CDR3 loop reads CSARDSQGVWNNEQFF. CDR3 bases: TGCAGTGCTAGAGATTCCCAGGGGGTGTGGAACAATGAGCAGTTCTTC.

The sample holds a few counts of this clonotype. V usage is TRBV28 and J usage is TRBJ2-2; TRBD2 aligns across 7 bases. The CDR3 sequence is 17 residues long. Germline V gene lookup returns CDR1 MDHEN and CDR2 SYDVKM. Unmatched junction bases numbered 11, after V lost 4 bases and J lost 3 bases. In nucleotides, the CDR3 is TGTGCCAGCAGTTCAACCCAAGCGGGACTGCACACCGGGGAGCTGTTTTTT. Protein product: CASSSTQAGLHTGELFF.

This clonotype was counted between two and nine times. This rearrangement joins TRBV20-1 to TRBJ1-4, with 9 bases fitting TRBD1. CDR3 size: 15 residues. CDR1 and CDR2 from the germline V gene are DFQATT and SNEGSKA (reference sequence). V gave up 3 bases and J gave up 6 bases; unmatched junction bases: 8. This CDR3 reads CSASRTGGRDEKLFF. The CDR3 DNA sequence: TGCAGTGCTAGTCGAACAGGGGGCCGCGATGAAAAACTGTTTTTT.

This chain joins TRBV5-1 and TRBJ2-1; 8 bases are a match to TRBD2. J lost 6 bases, V lost 4 bases, and 3 bases had no gene match. The CDR3 is 13 residues long. From germline, CDR1 is SGHRS and CDR2 YFSETQ. CDR3 protein: CASSPAGVNEQFF. The CDR3 DNA reads as TGCGCCAGCAGCCCAGCGGGAGTCAATGAGCAGTTCTTC.

The gene calls are TRBV20-1 and TRBJ2-1, with D perhaps TRBD1 (6 bases). The CDR3 spans 14 residues. Trimming stripped 3 bases from V and 5 bases from J, with 14 bases between. The V gene's germline CDR1 is DFQATT and CDR2 SNEGSKA (reference sequence). This CDR3 reads CSARRIRDNNEQFF. The CDR3 coding sequence is TGCAGTGCTAGGCGGATTCGGGACAACAATGAGCAGTTCTTC.

This clonotype occurred a few times. The rearrangement joins TRBV12-3 or TRBV12-4 to TRBJ1-4, with TRBD1 matching over 9 bases. This CDR3 spans 20 amino acids. The J segment lost 3 bases and the V segment lost 1 base, leaving 15 bases of the junction unmatched. The CDR3 DNA is TGTGCCAGCAGTTTAGAAGGGGCTCGACAGGGGGATAAGGCTAATGAAAAACTGTTTTTT. Residues: CASSLEGARQGDKANEKLFF.

The chain carries TRBV3-1 and TRBJ1-1, with 9 bases matching TRBD1. V dropped 2 bases and J dropped 1; count of bases not matched to a gene: 8. There are 17 residues in the CDR3. From germline, CDR1 is LGHDT and CDR2 YNNKEL (reference sequence). This CDR3 reads CASSQTGTGSGNTEAFF. Written as DNA, the CDR3 is TGTGCCAGCAGCCAAACAGGGACAGGGTCGGGGAACACTGAAGCTTTCTTT.

As for this clonotype: At one boundary the junction diverges from the germline segment, which might be a read error. The chain joins TRBV3-1 to TRBJ2-1; 10 bases are a match to TRBD2. Looked up from germline, CDR1 is LGHDT and CDR2 is YNNKEL (reference sequence). This CDR3 is 18 amino acids long. The CDR3 nucleotides read TGTGCCAGCAGCCAAGTCCTTAGTCTAGCGGGGGCGTACAATGGGCAGTTCTTC. Translation gives CASSQVLSLAGAYNGQFF.

The chain recombines TRBV6-2 or TRBV6-3 with TRBJ1-1, with 7 bases identical to TRBD1. Germline V gene data show CDR1 as MNHEY and CDR2 as SVGEGT. CDR3 length: 14 amino acids. The trim removed 7 bases at V and 3 bases at J, leaving 8 bases unmatched. This CDR3 is CASIKRGLDTEAFF. In DNA form, the CDR3 reads TGTGCCAGCATCAAAAGGGGGCTCGACACTGAAGCTTTCTTT.

J is TRBJ1-2 and V is TRBV7-9; the D is unclear. Germline assignment: CDR1 SEHNR and CDR2 FQNEAQ (reference sequence). The ends were cut back, 6 bases at V and 6 bases at J, with 23 bases in the middle. CDR3 length equals 16 residues. CDR3 nucleotide sequence: TGTGCCAGCAGTTCCAGCTCCTCCCTGACCCCCCATGGCTACACCTTC. Protein: CASSSSSSLTPHGYTF.

This chain uses TRBV28 with TRBJ1-1; possibly TRBD1 for D (5 bases). Per germline, CDR1 MDHEN and CDR2 SYDVKM. Trimming pared 2 bases from V and 4 bases from J, leaving 8 bases between. CDR3 size: 13 residues. The CDR3 sequence: CASSLLQATEAFF. The CDR3 DNA is TGTGCCAGCAGTTTACTACAGGCCACTGAAGCTTTCTTT.

V gene TRBV28 combines with J gene TRBJ1-6; 8 bases line up with TRBD1. The CDR3 loop spans 16 amino acids. Germline CDR1 reads MDHEN; CDR2 reads SYDVKM. With 5 bases clipped from V and 8 bases from J, the junction kept 11 bases outside the gene matches. The CDR3: CASSPGQGRTHSPLHF. The CDR3 coding sequence is TGTGCCAGCAGTCCCGGACAGGGACGGACTCATTCACCCCTCCACTTT. The complete variable domain, with remaining parts taken from reference TRBV28 and TRBJ1-6, reads DVKVTQSSRYLVKRTGEKVFLECVQDMDHENMFWYRQDPGLGLRLIYFSYDVKMKEKGDIPEGYSVSREKKERFSLILESASTNQTSMYLCASSPGQGRTHSPLHFGNGTRLTVT.

This chain connects TRBV9 to TRBJ1-6, with D perhaps TRBD1 (6 bases). The V and J ends lost 3 bases and 7 bases respectively, with 8 bases between them. CDR3 length: 13 amino acids. In germline, CDR1 is SGDLS, CDR2 YYNGEE. The CDR3 DNA follows: TGTGCCAGCAGCGCCACAGGGAATTCACCCCTCCACTTT. Its protein is CASSATGNSPLHF.

Concerning this clonotype itself: Mismatch with germline at one junction end may stem from a read error. The CDR3 sequence: CASGLTYSGYEQYF. The CDR3, as DNA: TGTGCCAGCGGCTTGACTTATAGCGGCTACGAGCAGTACTTC. V is TRBV5-6 and J is TRBJ2-5; weak D call: TRBD2 (6 bases). The J call may be in error: the DNA end matches TRBJ2-7 better. CDR1 and CDR2 from the germline V gene are SGHDT and YYEEEE. The length of the CDR3 is 14 residues.

The gene calls are TRBV20-1 and TRBJ2-5; D is uncertain. V was cut by 3 bases and J by 5 bases, with 10 bases left in between. CDR1 DFQATT and CDR2 SNEGSKA come from the germline V gene (reference sequence). The CDR3 runs 12 residues. For the CDR3, the DNA is TGCAGTGCTAGGACCCTATCCGAGACCCAGTACTTC. It yields the protein CSARTLSETQYF.